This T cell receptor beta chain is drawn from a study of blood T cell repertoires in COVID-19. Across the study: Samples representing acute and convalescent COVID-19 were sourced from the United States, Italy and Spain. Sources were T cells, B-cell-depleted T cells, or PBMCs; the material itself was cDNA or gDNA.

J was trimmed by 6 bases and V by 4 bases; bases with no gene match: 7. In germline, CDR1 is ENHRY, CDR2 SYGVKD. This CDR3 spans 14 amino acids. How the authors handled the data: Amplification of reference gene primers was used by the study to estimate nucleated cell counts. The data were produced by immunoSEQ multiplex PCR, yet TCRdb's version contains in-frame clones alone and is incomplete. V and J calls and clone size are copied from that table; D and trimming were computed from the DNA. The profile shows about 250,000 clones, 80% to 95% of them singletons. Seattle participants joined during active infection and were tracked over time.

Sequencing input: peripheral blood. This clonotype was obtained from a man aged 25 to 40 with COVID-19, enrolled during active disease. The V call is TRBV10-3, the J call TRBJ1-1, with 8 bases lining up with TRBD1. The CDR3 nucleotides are TGTGCCATCAGTGCGGACAGGGTCGGATCTGAAGCTTTCTTT. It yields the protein CAISADRVGSEAFF.